The rows below give T cell receptor beta chains drawn from one sample of a study of T cells in localized non-small cell lung cancer. This table comes from immunoSEQ multiplex PCR, and its TCRdb copy is limited to in-frame clones, with some not included. The sample includes roughly 35,000 clones, less than 95% of them seen just once. The sequencing used peripheral blood mononuclear cells, collected before any cancer treatment. The receptor set was obtained from a female donor older than 55 with stage II lung adenocarcinoma. Both conserved end residues are part of each CDR3. The D gene is left open where the match is weak. Not every row has a clone size; where given, it reads once, few, many or a size class.

clone_size: -; cdr3_length: 16; j_call: TRBJ1-1; v_call: TRBV19; d_call: -; cdr3_nt: TGTGCCAGTAGTCGGACGCTGGGGGATCGGGTCACTGAAGCTTTCTTT; cdr3_aa: CASSRTLGDRVTEAFF
clone_size: -; cdr3_length: 15; j_call: TRBJ1-4; v_call: TRBV5-1; d_call: -; cdr3_nt: TGCGCCAGCAGCTTGGAGGGCAGGGCGGGTGAAAAACTGTTTTTT; cdr3_aa: CASSLEGRAGEKLFF
clone_size: -; cdr3_length: 15; j_call: TRBJ1-1; v_call: TRBV5-8; d_call: -; cdr3_nt: TGTGCCAGCAGCCCCCGAGGCACATCGGTCACTGAAGCTTTCTTT; cdr3_aa: CASSPRGTSVTEAFF
clone_size: -; cdr3_length: 13; j_call: TRBJ1-2; v_call: TRBV5-6; d_call: TRBD1; cdr3_nt: TGTGCCAGTCAACAGGGGGCTGGCTATGGCTACACCTTC; cdr3_aa: CASQQGAGYGYTF
clone_size: -; cdr3_length: 15; j_call: TRBJ2-1; v_call: TRBV11-3; d_call: TRBD2; cdr3_nt: TGTGCCAGCAGCTACGGGACTAGCGCTTCTAATGAGCAGTTCTTC; cdr3_aa: CASSYGTSASNEQFF
clone_size: -; cdr3_length: 12; j_call: TRBJ2-7; v_call: TRBV29-1; d_call: -; cdr3_nt: TGCAGCGTAACGGTCAATTCCTACGAGCAGTACTTC; cdr3_aa: CSVTVNSYEQYF
clone_size: -; cdr3_length: 17; j_call: TRBJ2-7; v_call: TRBV27; d_call: TRBD1; cdr3_nt: TGTGCCAGCAGTATCGATCGACAGGGGGGCTTCTCCTACGAGCAGTACTTC; cdr3_aa: CASSIDRQGGFSYEQYF
clone_size: -; cdr3_length: 13; j_call: TRBJ1-1; v_call: TRBV10-3; d_call: -; cdr3_nt: TGTGCCATCAGTGAGTCGAAAGGCACTGAAGCTTTCTTT; cdr3_aa: CAISESKGTEAFF
clone_size: -; cdr3_length: 14; j_call: TRBJ2-5; v_call: TRBV30; d_call: TRBD1; cdr3_nt: TGTGCCTGGAGGCCTAGAGGGGGCTCAGAGACCCAGTACTTC; cdr3_aa: CAWRPRGGSETQYF
clone_size: -; cdr3_length: 16; j_call: TRBJ1-3; v_call: TRBV30; d_call: -; cdr3_nt: TGTGCCTGGAACGATTTTGGGCATCGCTCTGGAAACACCATATATTTT; cdr3_aa: CAWNDFGHRSGNTIYF
clone_size: -; cdr3_length: 12; j_call: TRBJ2-1; v_call: TRBV27; d_call: TRBD1; cdr3_nt: TGTGCCATCAGGACAGGGATGAATGAGCAGTTCTTC; cdr3_aa: CAIRTGMNEQFF
clone_size: -; cdr3_length: 14; j_call: TRBJ2-7; v_call: TRBV28; d_call: -; cdr3_nt: TGTGCCAGCACCGGAGGGGGGAGGGCGGTCGAGCAGTACTTC; cdr3_aa: CASTGGGRAVEQYF
clone_size: -; cdr3_length: 16; j_call: TRBJ1-5; v_call: TRBV4-2; d_call: TRBD1; cdr3_nt: TGTGCCAGCAGCCAAGACGTCAGGGGGCAGACTCAGCCCCAGCATTTT; cdr3_aa: CASSQDVRGQTQPQHF
clone_size: -; cdr3_length: 15; j_call: TRBJ2-7; v_call: TRBV27; d_call: -; cdr3_nt: TGTGCCAGCAGTTTAATTGGGTCAGTCTCCTACGAGCAGTACTTC; cdr3_aa: CASSLIGSVSYEQYF
clone_size: -; cdr3_length: 11; j_call: TRBJ2-1; v_call: TRBV28; d_call: -; cdr3_nt: TGTGCCAGCAGTTTGGGATATGAGCAGTTCTTC; cdr3_aa: CASSLGYEQFF
clone_size: -; cdr3_length: 17; j_call: TRBJ1-5; v_call: TRBV5-4; d_call: TRBD1; cdr3_nt: TGTGCCAGCAGCTGCAGGGGGGGACAGGTTGAAAATCAGCCCCAGCATTTT; cdr3_aa: CASSCRGGQVENQPQHF
clone_size: -; cdr3_length: 13; j_call: TRBJ1-2; v_call: TRBV30; d_call: -; cdr3_nt: TGTGCCTGGAGTGCGGACGCCCCTTCTAGCTACACCTTC; cdr3_aa: CAWSADAPSSYTF
clone_size: -; cdr3_length: 18; j_call: TRBJ2-1; v_call: TRBV4-3; d_call: TRBD1; cdr3_nt: TGCGCCAGCAGCCAAGATCCTGGGGGACAGGGGTATTGGAATGAGCAGTTCTTC; cdr3_aa: CASSQDPGGQGYWNEQFF
clone_size: -; cdr3_length: 16; j_call: TRBJ2-2; v_call: TRBV6-6; d_call: TRBD1; cdr3_nt: TGTGCCAGCAGTTACGGAGTCGGCAGGGGGCCCGGGGAGCTGTTTTTT; cdr3_aa: CASSYGVGRGPGELFF
clone_size: -; cdr3_length: 17; j_call: TRBJ2-3; v_call: TRBV9; d_call: -; cdr3_nt: TGTGCCAGCAGCGTACAGATGGGGCGGCAGTACATAGATACGCAGTATTTT; cdr3_aa: CASSVQMGRQYIDTQYF
clone_size: few; cdr3_length: 14; j_call: TRBJ2-7; v_call: TRBV5-8; d_call: -; cdr3_nt: TGTGCCAGCAGCATACGGGACTCCCGCTACGAGCAGTACTTC; cdr3_aa: CASSIRDSRYEQYF
clone_size: -; cdr3_length: 16; j_call: TRBJ1-2; v_call: TRBV7-2; d_call: -; cdr3_nt: TGTGCCAGCAGCTTAGCGCCCGATGGGAGCGGCTATGGCTACACCTTC; cdr3_aa: CASSLAPDGSGYGYTF
clone_size: once; cdr3_length: 15; j_call: TRBJ2-3; v_call: TRBV30; d_call: -; cdr3_nt: TGTGCCTGCCCCTTGGGGGCGAGAAGCACAGATACGCAGTATTTT; cdr3_aa: CACPLGARSTDTQYF
clone_size: -; cdr3_length: 15; j_call: TRBJ1-2; v_call: TRBV5-1; d_call: -; cdr3_nt: TGCGCCAGCAGCTTGGTTGGGGACCCAGGCTATGGCTACACCTTC; cdr3_aa: CASSLVGDPGYGYTF
clone_size: -; cdr3_length: 11; j_call: TRBJ2-3; v_call: TRBV20-1; d_call: -; cdr3_nt: TGCAGTGCCGACAGAACAGATACGCAGTATTTT; cdr3_aa: CSADRTDTQYF
clone_size: -; cdr3_length: 13; j_call: TRBJ2-5; v_call: TRBV18; d_call: -; cdr3_nt: TGTGCCAGCTCACCACTAGCCCAAGAGACCCAGTACTTC; cdr3_aa: CASSPLAQETQYF
clone_size: -; cdr3_length: 17; j_call: TRBJ2-3; v_call: TRBV5-4; d_call: TRBD2; cdr3_nt: TGTGCCAGCAGCGGCGGGACTAGCGGGGGGAATACAGATACGCAGTATTTT; cdr3_aa: CASSGGTSGGNTDTQYF
clone_size: -; cdr3_length: 15; j_call: TRBJ2-5; v_call: TRBV18; d_call: TRBD2; cdr3_nt: TGTGCCAGCTCACCACTCGCGGGGGGCCAAGAGACCCAGTACTTC; cdr3_aa: CASSPLAGGQETQYF
clone_size: once; cdr3_length: 13; j_call: TRBJ2-1; v_call: TRBV29-1; d_call: -; cdr3_nt: TGCAGCGTTGAGATAGAGGGGCTAGGTGAGCAGTTCTTC; cdr3_aa: CSVEIEGLGEQFF
clone_size: -; cdr3_length: 16; j_call: TRBJ1-1; v_call: TRBV19; d_call: -; cdr3_nt: TGTGCCAGTACCATTATACCGGGGGGGCTGAACACTGAAGCTTTCTTT; cdr3_aa: CASTIIPGGLNTEAFF
clone_size: -; cdr3_length: 16; j_call: TRBJ2-2; v_call: TRBV6-1; d_call: -; cdr3_nt: TGTGCCAGCAGTGACTTAAGGGGGGACGGCACCGGGGAGCTGTTTTTT; cdr3_aa: CASSDLRGDGTGELFF
clone_size: -; cdr3_length: 15; j_call: TRBJ1-2; v_call: TRBV2; d_call: TRBD1; cdr3_nt: TGTGCCAGCAGTAATCAGGGGGCCGGCGACTATGGCTACACCTTC; cdr3_aa: CASSNQGAGDYGYTF
clone_size: -; cdr3_length: 15; j_call: TRBJ2-7; v_call: TRBV5-6; d_call: TRBD1; cdr3_nt: TGTGCCAGCAGCGCCAACAGGGGCCGAAACTACGAGCAGTACTTC; cdr3_aa: CASSANRGRNYEQYF
clone_size: -; cdr3_length: 14; j_call: TRBJ1-1; v_call: TRBV29-1; d_call: TRBD1; cdr3_nt: TGCAGCGAACGGACAGGGGCGTCGAACACTGAAGCTTTCTTT; cdr3_aa: CSERTGASNTEAFF
clone_size: -; cdr3_length: 14; j_call: TRBJ2-3; v_call: TRBV5-6; d_call: -; cdr3_nt: TGTGCCAGCAGCAAGGACCGTAGGACAGATACGCAGTATTTT; cdr3_aa: CASSKDRRTDTQYF
clone_size: -; cdr3_length: 12; j_call: TRBJ2-7; v_call: TRBV14; d_call: -; cdr3_nt: TGTGCCAGCAGCCGTGGGGGCTACGAGCAGTACTTC; cdr3_aa: CASSRGGYEQYF
clone_size: -; cdr3_length: 16; j_call: TRBJ2-3; v_call: TRBV6-5; d_call: TRBD2; cdr3_nt: TGTGCCAGCAGTTACAGGGGCCCGACTAGCAGGGATACGCAGTATTTT; cdr3_aa: CASSYRGPTSRDTQYF